One and the same sample provided the 5 T cell receptor beta chains below, sequenced in a study of CD8+ T cells in alopecia areata. Treatment in this sample: oral pan-JAK inhibitor, 5-10 mg twice daily. TCR sequencing used cDNA made by reverse transcription of extracted RNA. TCRdb's table, derived via immunoSEQ multiplex PCR, lists solely in-frame clones and lacks some. The data hold under 350,000 clones, with 58% observed a single time. The source material was CD4+ T cells sorted from blood, sampled at week 24, from a patient treated with tofacitinib. Every receptor here comes from a human donor with alopecia areata.

V gene TRBV30 combines with J gene TRBJ1-4; 8 bases are shared with TRBD1. Germline-derived CDR1 and CDR2 are GTSNPN and SVGIG (reference sequence). This CDR3 is built from 13 residues. V lost 2 bases and J lost 8; bases outside the gene matches: 4. The CDR3 spells CAWSLQGGEKLFF. CDR3 sequence (DNA): TGTGCCTGGAGTCTACAGGGGGGCGAAAAACTGTTTTTT.

The genes are TRBV7-8 and TRBJ2-7, with 11 nucleotides matching TRBD1. CDR1 and CDR2 from the germline V gene are SGHVS and FQNEAQ. V shed 1 base and J 3 bases; nucleotides not matched to a gene: 8. This CDR3 contains 17 residues. The CDR3 loop is CASSLGWRGQGDYEQYF. The CDR3 nucleotides are TGTGCCAGCAGCTTAGGGTGGAGGGGACAGGGGGACTACGAGCAGTACTTC.

This clone turned up a few times. The chain recombines TRBV29-1 with TRBJ2-2, with 7 bases fitting TRBD2. This CDR3 spans 13 amino acids. V was pared by 6 bases and J by 4 bases, with 5 bases of the junction left unmatched. Germline values: CDR1 SQVTM, CDR2 ANQGSEA. The CDR3 sequence: CSVNERGTGELFF. The CDR3 bases are TGCAGCGTGAACGAGCGGGGCACCGGGGAGCTGTTTTTT.

This clone occurred once. J is TRBJ2-7 and V is TRBV7-2; TRBD2 agrees at 13 bases. This CDR3 has 15 amino acids. Germline-derived CDR1 and CDR2 are SGHTA and FQGNSA. The V segment lost 8 bases and the J segment 3 bases; nucleotides outside the gene matches: 7. This CDR3 is CASQRTSGGGYEQYF. The CDR3 coding sequence is TGTGCCAGCCAACGGACTAGCGGGGGAGGCTACGAGCAGTACTTC. The full variable domain, in which reference TRBV7-2 and TRBJ2-7 provide the parts outside the CDR3, is GAGVSQSPSNKVTEKGKDVELRCDPISGHTALYWYRQSLGQGLEFLIYFQGNSAPDKSGLPSDRFSAERTGGSVSTLTIQRTQQEDSAVYLCASQRTSGGGYEQYFGPGTRLTVT.

The chain joins TRBV29-1 to TRBJ2-6, with D unresolved. The germline CDR1 and CDR2 sequences are SQVTM and ANQGSEA. The CDR3 has 14 residues. Trimming stripped 4 bases from V and 5 bases from J, with 12 bases between. The CDR3 spells CSVAYSVRANVLTF. The CDR3 bases are TGCAGCGTTGCCTATAGTGTGAGGGCCAACGTCCTGACTTTC.